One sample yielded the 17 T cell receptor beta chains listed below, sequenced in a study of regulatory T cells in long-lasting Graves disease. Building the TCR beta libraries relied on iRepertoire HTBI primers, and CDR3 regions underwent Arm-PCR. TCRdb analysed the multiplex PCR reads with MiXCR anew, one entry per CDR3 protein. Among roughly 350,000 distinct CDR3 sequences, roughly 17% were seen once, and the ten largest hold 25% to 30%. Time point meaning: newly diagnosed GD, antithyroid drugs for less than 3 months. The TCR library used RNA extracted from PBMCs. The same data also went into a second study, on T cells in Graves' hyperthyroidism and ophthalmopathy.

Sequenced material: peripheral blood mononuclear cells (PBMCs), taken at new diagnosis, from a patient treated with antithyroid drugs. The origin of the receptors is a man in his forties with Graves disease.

CDR3 amino acids: CASSSGRTLGDTQYF. The CDR3 nucleotides read TGCGCCAGCAGCTCGGGGCGTACCTTAGGGGATACGCAGTATTTT. The V call is TRBV5-1, the J call TRBJ2-3, with D possibly being TRBD1 or TRBD2 (5 bases each). Trimming took 3 bases from V and 6 from J, leaving 17 bases between them. Per the germline V gene, CDR1 is SGHRS and CDR2 is YFSETQ. The CDR3 covers 15 residues.

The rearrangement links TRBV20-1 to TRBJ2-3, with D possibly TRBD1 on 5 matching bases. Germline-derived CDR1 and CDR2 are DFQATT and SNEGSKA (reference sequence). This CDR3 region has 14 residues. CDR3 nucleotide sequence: TGCAGGGCACACTGGGGCGGCGGCACAGATACGCAGTATTTT. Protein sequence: CRAHWGGGTDTQYF.

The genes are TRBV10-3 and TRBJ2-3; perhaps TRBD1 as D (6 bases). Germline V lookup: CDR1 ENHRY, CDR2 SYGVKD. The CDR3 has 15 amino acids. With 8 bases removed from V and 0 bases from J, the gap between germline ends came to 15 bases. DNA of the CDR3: TGTGCCATCTCCCGGGCAGGGGCCAGCACAGATACGCAGTATTTT. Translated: CAISRAGASTDTQYF.

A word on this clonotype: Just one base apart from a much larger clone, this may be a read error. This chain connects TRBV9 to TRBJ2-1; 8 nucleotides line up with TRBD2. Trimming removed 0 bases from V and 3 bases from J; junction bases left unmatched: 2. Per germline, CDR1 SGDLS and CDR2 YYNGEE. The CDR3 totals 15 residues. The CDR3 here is CASSVDGGDYNEQFF. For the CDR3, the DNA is TGTGCCAGCAGCGTAGACGGGGGGGACTACAATGAGCAGTTCTTC.

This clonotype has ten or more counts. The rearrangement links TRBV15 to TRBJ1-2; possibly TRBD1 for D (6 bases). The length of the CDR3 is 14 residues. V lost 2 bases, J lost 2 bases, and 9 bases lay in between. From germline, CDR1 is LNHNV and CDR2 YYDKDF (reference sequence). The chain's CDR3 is CATSRKQGNYGYTF. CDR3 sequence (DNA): TGTGCCACCAGCAGAAAACAGGGAAACTATGGCTACACCTTC.

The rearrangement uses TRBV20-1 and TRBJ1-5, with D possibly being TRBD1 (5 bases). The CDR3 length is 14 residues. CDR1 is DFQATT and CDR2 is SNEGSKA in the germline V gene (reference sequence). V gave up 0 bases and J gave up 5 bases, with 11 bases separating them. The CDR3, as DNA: TGCAGTGCTAGAGATCATCGAGGGGATCAGCCCCAGCATTTT. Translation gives CSARDHRGDQPQHF.

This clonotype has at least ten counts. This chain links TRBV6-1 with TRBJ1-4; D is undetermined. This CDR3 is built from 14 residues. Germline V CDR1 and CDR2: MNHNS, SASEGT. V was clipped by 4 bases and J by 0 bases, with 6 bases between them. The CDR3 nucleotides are TGTGCCAGCAGTGGTCAGGCAACTAATGAAAAACTGTTTTTT. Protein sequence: CASSGQATNEKLFF.

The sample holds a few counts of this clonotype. The CDR3, as DNA: TGCAGTGCTAGGGCTAATGAAAAACTGTTTTTT. It is translated as CSARANEKLFF. The chain uses TRBV20-1 and TRBJ1-4; D is undetermined. Germline CDR1 DFQATT, CDR2 SNEGSKA (reference sequence). The V gene lost 3 bases and the J gene lost 3 bases, with 2 bases spanning the gap. This CDR3 spans 11 amino acids.

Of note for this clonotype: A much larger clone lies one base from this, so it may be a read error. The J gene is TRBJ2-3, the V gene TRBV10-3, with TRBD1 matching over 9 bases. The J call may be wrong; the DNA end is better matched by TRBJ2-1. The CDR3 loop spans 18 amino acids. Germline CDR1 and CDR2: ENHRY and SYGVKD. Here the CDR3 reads CAIRGKTRDRDLYNEQFF. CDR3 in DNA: TGTGCCATCAGAGGAAAAACCCGGGACAGGGATCTCTACAATGAGCAGTTCTTC.

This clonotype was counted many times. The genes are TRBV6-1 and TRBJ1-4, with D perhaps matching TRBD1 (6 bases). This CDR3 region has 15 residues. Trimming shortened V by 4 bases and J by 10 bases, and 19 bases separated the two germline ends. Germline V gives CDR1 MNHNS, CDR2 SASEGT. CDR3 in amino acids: CASSGTEKDVGKLFF. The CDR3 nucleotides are TGTGCCAGCAGTGGGACAGAGAAAGACGTAGGAAAACTGTTTTTT.

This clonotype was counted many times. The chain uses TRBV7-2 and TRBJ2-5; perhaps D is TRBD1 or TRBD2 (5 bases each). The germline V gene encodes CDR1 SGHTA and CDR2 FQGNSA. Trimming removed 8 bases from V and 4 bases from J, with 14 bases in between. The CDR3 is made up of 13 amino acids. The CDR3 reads CASGAGWRETQYF. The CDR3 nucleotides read TGTGCCAGCGGGGCGGGCTGGAGAGAGACCCAGTACTTC.

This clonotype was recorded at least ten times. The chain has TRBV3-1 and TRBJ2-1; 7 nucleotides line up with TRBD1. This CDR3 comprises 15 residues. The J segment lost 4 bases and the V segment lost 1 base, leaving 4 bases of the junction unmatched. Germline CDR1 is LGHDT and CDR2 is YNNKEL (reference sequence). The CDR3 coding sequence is TGTGCCAGCAGCCAAGCACAGGGGAGTTACAATGAGCAGTTCTTC. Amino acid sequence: CASSQAQGSYNEQFF.

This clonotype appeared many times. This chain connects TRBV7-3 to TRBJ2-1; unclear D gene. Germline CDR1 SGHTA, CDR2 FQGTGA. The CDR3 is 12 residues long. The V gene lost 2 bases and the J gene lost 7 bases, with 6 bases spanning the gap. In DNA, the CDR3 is TGTGCCAGCAGCTTAGACGGAAATGAGCAGTTCTTC. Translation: CASSLDGNEQFF.

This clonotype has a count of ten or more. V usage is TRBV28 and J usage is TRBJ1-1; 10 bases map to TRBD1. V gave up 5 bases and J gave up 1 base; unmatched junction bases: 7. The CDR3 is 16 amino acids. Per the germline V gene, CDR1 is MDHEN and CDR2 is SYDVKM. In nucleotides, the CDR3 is TGTGCCAGCAGTCTGACAGGGGGCGAAGGGAACACTGAAGCTTTCTTT. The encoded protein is CASSLTGGEGNTEAFF.

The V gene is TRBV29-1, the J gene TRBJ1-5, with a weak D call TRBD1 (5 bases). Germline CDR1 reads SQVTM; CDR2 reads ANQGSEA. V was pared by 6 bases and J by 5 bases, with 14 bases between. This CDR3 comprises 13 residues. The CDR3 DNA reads TGCAGCGTGATGACAGTAATGGATCAGCCCCAGCATTTT. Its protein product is CSVMTVMDQPQHF.

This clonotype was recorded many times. DNA for the CDR3: TGCAGTGCTAGACCATTAGCCGACCCGAACACCGGGGAGCTGTTTTTT. This sequence encodes CSARPLADPNTGELFF. This chain links TRBV20-1 with TRBJ2-2; D gene unclear. Germline V gene data show CDR1 as DFQATT and CDR2 as SNEGSKA (reference sequence). The CDR3 covers 16 residues. The ends were cut back, 2 bases at V and 0 bases at J, with 13 bases in the middle.

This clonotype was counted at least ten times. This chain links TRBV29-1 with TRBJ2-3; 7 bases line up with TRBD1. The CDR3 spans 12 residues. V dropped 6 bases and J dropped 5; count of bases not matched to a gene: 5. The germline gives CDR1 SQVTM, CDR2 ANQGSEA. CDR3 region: CSVVPGGDTQYF. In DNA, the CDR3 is TGCAGCGTCGTACCAGGGGGAGATACGCAGTATTTT.